These 20 T cell receptor beta chains originate from one sample sequenced in a study of read filtering for tumor transcriptome and immune sequencing. Molecular barcoded adaptors covering alpha/delta and beta/gamma chains were used on about 390 ng RNA. TCRdb passed the reads through MiXCR, listing each CDR3 protein once. The table shows over 55,000 distinct CDR3 sequences, with around 13% occurring only once. What was sequenced was a population of CD138-negative cells sorted from bone marrow. Receptor source: a donor at least 40 years old with multiple myeloma.

The table lists this clonotype with many counts. The V and J genes are TRBV2 and TRBJ2-3; TRBD2 matches at 9 bases. Germline loops: CDR1 SNHLY, CDR2 FYNNEI. The CDR3 spans 16 residues. With V trimmed by 6 bases and J by 5 bases, 12 bases remained unmatched. The CDR3: CASREQLAGAEDTQYF. The CDR3 DNA reads TGTGCCAGCAGGGAACAATTAGCGGGAGCGGAAGATACGCAGTATTTT.

A few counts support this clonotype. A much bigger clone sits one base away, suggesting this may be a read error. The V and J genes are TRBV19 and TRBJ2-6; 7 positions match TRBD1. The CDR3 loop spans 16 amino acids. CDR1 is LNHDA, CDR2 SQIVND, per germline (reference sequence). The CDR3 DNA reads TGTACCAGTAGTATAATTGGGACAGCTGGGGCCAACGTCCTGACTTTC. Its protein is CTSSIIGTAGANVLTF.

Concerning this clonotype: This sequence may be a read error, since a much larger clone differs from it by one base. J is TRBJ2-2 and V is TRBV6-5, with 7 positions matching TRBD1. Germline V lookup: CDR1 MNHEY, CDR2 SVGAGI. The CDR3 has 15 amino acids. CDR3: CASSFDRANIGELFF. The CDR3 DNA sequence: TGTGCCAGCAGTTTTGACAGGGCGAACATCGGGGAGCTGTTTTTT.

Concerning this clonotype: A much larger clone lies one base from this, so it may be a read error. V gene TRBV12-3 or TRBV12-4 combines with J gene TRBJ2-1; TRBD1 matches at 10 bases. This CDR3 region has 14 residues. The junction had 2 bases not matched to a gene; V was cut back by 3 bases and J by 6 bases. The CDR3 protein is CASSFWTGGNEQFF. For the CDR3, the DNA is TGTGCCAGCAGTTTTTGGACAGGGGGCAATGAGCAGTTCTTC.

This clonotype was seen many times. The rearrangement joins TRBV4-1 to TRBJ2-2; 8 bases agree with TRBD2. Losses at the gene ends were 8 bases for V and 2 bases for J; bases not matched to a gene: 16. The length of the CDR3 is 18 residues. Per germline, CDR1 MGHRA and CDR2 YSYEKL. CDR3 nucleotide sequence: TGCGCCAGCGCACCCGGACCCTTAGCGGGGCTTAACACCGGGGAGCTGTTTTTT. Translating gives CASAPGPLAGLNTGELFF.

This clonotype was seen many times. The chain employs TRBV5-1 and TRBJ2-1, with 12 bases fitting TRBD2. The CDR3 consists of 15 residues. CDR1 is SGHRS and CDR2 is YFSETQ in the germline V gene. V was clipped by 5 bases and J by 9 bases; unmatched bases: 9. In nucleotides, the CDR3 is TGCGCCAGCAGAGATTCTAGCGGGAGGGCCGGTGAGCAGTTCTTC. This codes for CASRDSSGRAGEQFF.

This clonotype was seen ten or more times. This rearrangement joins TRBV7-2 to TRBJ2-6; D possibly corresponds to TRBD1 (6 bases). V lost 2 bases and J 4 bases, leaving 12 bases between the germline ends. Germline V lookup: CDR1 SGHTA, CDR2 FQGNSA. The CDR3 consists of 16 residues. The CDR3 sequence is CASSLIRGFGANVLTF. CDR3 bases: TGTGCCAGCAGCTTAATCAGGGGTTTCGGGGCCAACGTCCTGACTTTC.

Ten or more counts support this clonotype. The chain carries TRBV24-1 and TRBJ2-1; TRBD2 agrees at 8 bases. Trimming at V came to 4 bases and at J to 5 bases, leaving 9 bases not matched to a gene. Germline CDR1 and CDR2: KGHDR and SFDVKD. The CDR3 contains 16 residues. In DNA, the CDR3 is TGTGCCACCAGTGACAACAGCGGGAGTGTCCACAATGAGCAGTTCTTC. It encodes CATSDNSGSVHNEQFF.

This clonotype showed up many times. The J gene is TRBJ2-5, the V gene TRBV7-3; TRBD2 is a possible D gene (5 bases). Germline V gene sequence: CDR1 SGHTA, CDR2 FQGTGA. The CDR3 contains 15 residues. Trimming took 5 bases from V and 0 from J, leaving 13 bases between them. Written as DNA, the CDR3 is TGTGCCAGCAGCCCCTCTGGCGGGTACCAAGAGACCCAGTACTTC. Residues: CASSPSGGYQETQYF. Looking up the rest from reference TRBV7-3 and TRBJ2-5 gives the full variable domain: GAGVSQTPSNKVTEKGKYVELRCDPISGHTALYWYRQSLGQGPEFLIYFQGTGAADDSGLPNDRFFAVRPEGSVSTLKIQRTERGDSAVYLCASSPSGGYQETQYFGPGTRLLVL.

This clonotype was observed at least ten times. This chain links TRBV6-5 with TRBJ2-1; D not certain. CDR1 is MNHEY, CDR2 SVGAGI, per germline. The CDR3 spans 18 residues. V was trimmed by 0 bases and J by 0 bases, leaving 15 bases between them. This chain's CDR3 is CASSYSRFVDSSYNEQFF. CDR3 coding DNA: TGTGCCAGCAGTTACTCCCGGTTTGTGGATAGCTCCTACAATGAGCAGTTCTTC.

This clonotype was picked up many times. The gene calls are TRBV10-3 and TRBJ2-5; D possibly corresponds to TRBD2 (6 bases). V was clipped by 4 bases and J by 1 base, with 10 bases between them. CDR1 is ENHRY, CDR2 SYGVKD, per germline. The CDR3 runs 14 residues. The CDR3 loop is CAISAGRSQETQYF. CDR3 bases: TGTGCCATCAGTGCGGGGAGGTCCCAAGAGACCCAGTACTTC.

This clonotype occurred many times. The CDR3 DNA reads as TGTGCCAGCGCCCAGGGACCACGCAATGAGCAGTTCTTC. This sequence encodes CASAQGPRNEQFF. The V and J genes are TRBV12-3 or TRBV12-4 and TRBJ2-1, with D possibly called TRBD1 or TRBD2 (5 bases each). Trimming removed 8 bases at V and 6 bases at J, with 14 bases between. This CDR3 has 13 residues.

This clonotype was seen at least ten times. The chain employs TRBV6-1 and TRBJ1-1; D gene uncertain. From germline, CDR1 is MNHNS and CDR2 SASEGT. CDR3 length equals 14 residues. V lost 2 bases, J lost 4 bases, and 11 bases lay in between. CDR3 sequence: CASSESGRVTEAFF. CDR3 bases: TGTGCCAGCAGTGAATCGGGGAGGGTCACTGAAGCTTTCTTT.

In regard to this clonotype: This clone may be a read error of a much larger clone one base away. The J gene is TRBJ2-7, the V gene TRBV28; TRBD2 matches at 7 bases. The germline CDR1 and CDR2 sequences are MDHEN and SYDVKM. J was trimmed by 5 bases and V by 7 bases; bases with no gene match: 8. The CDR3 totals 13 residues. The CDR3 DNA reads TGTGCCAGCAATCGCGGGAGCTACGACGAGCAGTACTTC. Translating it yields CASNRGSYDEQYF.

This clonotype has at least ten counts. The CDR3 loop reads CSVLGGLAGEVETQYF. Here the CDR3 DNA reads TGCAGCGTCCTAGGGGGACTAGCGGGAGAGGTGGAGACCCAGTACTTC. The chain links TRBV29-1 to TRBJ2-5; 14 nucleotides line up with TRBD2. The CDR3 is 16 residues long. Germline CDR1 is SQVTM and CDR2 is ANQGSEA. With 6 bases clipped from V and 5 bases from J, the junction kept 11 bases outside the gene matches.

At least ten counts were recorded for this clonotype. CDR3 region: CASSNWGQGVNTEAFF. The DNA for the CDR3 is TGCGCCAGCAGCAATTGGGGACAGGGGGTGAACACTGAAGCTTTCTTT. The chain joins TRBV5-1 to TRBJ1-1, with 11 nucleotides matching TRBD1. Germline values: CDR1 SGHRS, CDR2 YFSETQ. This CDR3 region has 16 residues. The trim removed 4 bases at V and 0 bases at J, leaving 5 bases unmatched.

This clonotype was seen more than once but under ten times. The rearrangement uses TRBV15 and TRBJ2-1; 9 nucleotides match TRBD2. Germline V gene sequence: CDR1 LNHNV, CDR2 YYDKDF (reference sequence). The CDR3 is made up of 13 amino acids. V dropped 7 bases and J dropped 6; count of bases not matched to a gene: 4. The DNA for the CDR3 is TGTGCCACCAATAGCGGGAGCTCCAATGAGCAGTTCTTC. Translated: CATNSGSSNEQFF.

In its sample, this clonotype was seen many times. The chain recombines TRBV4-1 with TRBJ2-1, with D maybe TRBD1 (7 bases). The CDR3 is made up of 16 amino acids. Germline values: CDR1 MGHRA, CDR2 YSYEKL. Trimming took off 0 bases at V and 7 bases at J, with 16 bases between the two ends. The CDR3 DNA reads as TGCGCCAGCAGCCAAGATGGGCAGGGGGGAGGAAATGAGCAGTTCTTC. It encodes CASSQDGQGGGNEQFF.

This clonotype was counted only a few times. The chain combines TRBV20-1 with TRBJ1-3; D ambiguous. V was cut by 0 bases and J by 1 base, with 7 bases left in between. In germline, CDR1 is DFQATT, CDR2 SNEGSKA (reference sequence). This CDR3 contains 14 residues. Written as DNA, the CDR3 is TGCAGTGCTAGAGAGTTCGGGTCTGGAAACACCATATATTTT. This codes for CSAREFGSGNTIYF.

The sample holds many counts of this clonotype. The V gene is TRBV5-1, the J gene TRBJ2-5; 9 nucleotides match TRBD2. Per germline, CDR1 SGHRS and CDR2 YFSETQ. The CDR3 extends over 14 amino acids. V lost 3 bases and J lost 5; bases outside the gene matches: 5. CDR3 region: CASSWTSVVETQYF. As DNA, the CDR3 is TGCGCCAGCAGCTGGACTAGCGTGGTGGAGACCCAGTACTTC.